This T cell receptor beta chain emerged from a study of cytomegalovirus exposure and HLA in healthy donors. Germline V gene lookup returns CDR1 SNHLY and CDR2 FYNNEI. V shed 2 bases and J shed 10 bases, with 24 bases lying between them. The CDR3 contains 16 residues. Use of 60 Vbeta and 13 Jbeta primers characterized the PCR. Profiling relied on immunoSEQ multiplex PCR, and the TCRdb table lists in-frame clones only, not all of them. The sample has roughly 110,000 clones; around 83% are singletons. The V call is TRBV2, the J call TRBJ2-7; possibly TRBD1 for D (6 bases). Material: PBMCs. The sequence was obtained from a young man in good health and CMV-seropositive. CDR3: CASSEIGVGATAPQYF. The DNA for the CDR3 is TGTGCCAGCAGTGAAATCGGCGTGGGGGCGACAGCTCCCCAGTACTTC.